Listed here is a single TCR beta chain. Its antigen is still unknown. Treatment meaning: 15 to 20 received Ad26.COV2.S at low or high dose, single or two shots; roughly five received placebo; per-sample allocation not given. Each sample was drawn 63 days after the first injection (of vaccine or placebo). An adult of 18-55 years in Boston served as donor. It was Wuhan-strain SARS-CoV-2 spike that the Ad26 vaccine vector expressed. The CDR3 loop spans 18 amino acids. Trimming removed 2 bases from V and 0 bases from J, with 19 bases in between. Per the germline V gene, CDR1 is MNHEY and CDR2 is SMNVEV (reference sequence). The protocol was immunoSEQ multiplex PCR, while the TCRdb copy is restricted to in-frame clones and leaves out a portion. The sample has about 430,000 clones; about 93% are singletons. The data were taken from a study of Ad26.COV2.S vaccination and SARS-CoV-2 variants. Study-wide results and limits: Those who received vaccine or placebo ended up with similar non-spike TCR breadth.

The sample in question was peripheral blood, obtained in a trial of Ad26.COV2.S vaccine versus placebo. This clonotype was obtained from a person between 18 and 59 years old who received the Ad26.COV2.S COVID-19 vaccine or a placebo. The chain uses TRBV27 and TRBJ1-1; D is perhaps TRBD1 (6 bases). The CDR3 region has the DNA TGTGCCAGCAGTTTAAGGGGGGTGGACACGTTTATGAACACTGAAGCTTTCTTT. Translated, it gives CASSLRGVDTFMNTEAFF.